This T cell receptor (beta chain) was captured by sequencing in a study of OX40 agonist ivuxolimab in advanced cancers. This CDR3 contains 12 residues. Trimming took 3 bases from V and 5 from J, leaving 8 bases between them. Germline V gene sequence: CDR1 KGHSH, CDR2 LQKENI. TCRdb's copy holds only in-frame clones and misses some; the assay was immunoSEQ multiplex PCR. The repertoire consists of roughly 82,000 clones, with 70% to 90% occurring once and the leading ten covering 9% to 10%. The source of this sequence is an adult with an advanced solid tumor such as melanoma, head and neck, liver or kidney cancer. Sequences were derived from CD4+ or CD8+ T cells sorted from blood, sampled in a trial of the OX40 agonist ivuxolimab. This chain joins TRBV18 and TRBJ2-7; D perhaps matches TRBD2 (6 bases). The CDR3 DNA is TGTGCCAGCTCACCTACGGGGGACGAGCAGTACTTC. Translation gives CASSPTGDEQYF.